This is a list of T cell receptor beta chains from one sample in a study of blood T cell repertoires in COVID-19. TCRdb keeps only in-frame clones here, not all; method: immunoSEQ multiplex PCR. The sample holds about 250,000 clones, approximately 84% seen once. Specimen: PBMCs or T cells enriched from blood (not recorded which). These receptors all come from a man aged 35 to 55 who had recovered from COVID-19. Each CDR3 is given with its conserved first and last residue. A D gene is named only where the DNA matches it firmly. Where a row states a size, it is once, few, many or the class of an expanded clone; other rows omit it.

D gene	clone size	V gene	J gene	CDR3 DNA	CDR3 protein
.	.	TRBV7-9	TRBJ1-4	TGTGCCAGCAGCGGAGGGTTCCACCGGAGTGAAAAACTGTTTTTT	CASSGGFHRSEKLFF
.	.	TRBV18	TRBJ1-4	TGTGCCAGCTCACCATCGAGACAGCTAACTAATGAAAAACTGTTTTTT	CASSPSRQLTNEKLFF
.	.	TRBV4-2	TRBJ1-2	TGTGCCAGCAGCCAAGATGTGATGCAGGCATACTATGGCTACACCTTC	CASSQDVMQAYYGYTF
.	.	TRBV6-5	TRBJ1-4	TGTGCCAGCAGTTACTCGGGCAGGGAGGATGAAAAACTGTTTTTT	CASSYSGREDEKLFF
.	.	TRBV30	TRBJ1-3	TGTGCCTGGAGTGGGACAGGAAACACCATATATTTT	CAWSGTGNTIYF
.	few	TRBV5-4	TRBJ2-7	TGTGCCAGCAGCCGCCCCGGGGGAGCGGCTTCTTCCTACGAGCAGTACTTC	CASSRPGGAASSYEQYF
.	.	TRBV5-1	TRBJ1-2	TGCGCCAGCAGCTTGGAAACGACGGTCCAGGGGATTTTCTATGGCTACACCTTC	CASSLETTVQGIFYGYTF
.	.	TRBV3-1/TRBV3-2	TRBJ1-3	TGTGCCAGCAGCCAGGGGCCCTCTGGAAACACCATATATTTT	CASSQGPSGNTIYF
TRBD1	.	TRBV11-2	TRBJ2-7	TGTGCCAGCAGCCTAATTAGCGGACAGGGATTCGACGAGCAGTACTTC	CASSLISGQGFDEQYF
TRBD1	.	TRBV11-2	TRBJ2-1	TGTGCCAGCAGCCTAACCGGGACAGGGGGCCGGAATGAGCAGTTCTTC	CASSLTGTGGRNEQFF
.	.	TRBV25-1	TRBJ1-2	TGTGCCAGCAGTGAGCCGGACAGCTCCTACTATGGCTACACCTTC	CASSEPDSSYYGYTF
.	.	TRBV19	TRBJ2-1	TGTGCCAGTAGTATAGAAGACTACCCCTACAATGAGCAGTTCTTC	CASSIEDYPYNEQFF
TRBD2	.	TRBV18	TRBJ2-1	TGTGCCAGCTCACCTAGCGGGAGGGCCGAGGTGGATGAGCAGTTCTTC	CASSPSGRAEVDEQFF
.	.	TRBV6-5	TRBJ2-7	TGTGCCAGCAGCCGGACAGCTACCTACGAGCAGTACTTC	CASSRTATYEQYF
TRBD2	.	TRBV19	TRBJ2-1	TGTGCCAGTAGTATTGCTCGGTCTAGCGGCTCCTACAATGAGCAGTTCTTC	CASSIARSSGSYNEQFF
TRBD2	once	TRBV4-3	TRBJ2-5	TGCGCCAGCAGCAGAGGACTAGCGGGGGATGCGGAAGAGACCCAGTACTTC	CASSRGLAGDAEETQYF
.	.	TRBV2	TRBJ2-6	TGTGCCAGCAGGAGACTAGGCCAGTTATTACCTGGGGCCAACGTCCTGACTTTC	CASRRLGQLLPGANVLTF
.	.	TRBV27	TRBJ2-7	TGTGCCAGCAGTTTATGGGGCGCTGAGCAGTACTTC	CASSLWGAEQYF
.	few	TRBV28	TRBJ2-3	TGTGCCAGCAGCGGGAGTACAGATACGCAGTATTTT	CASSGSTDTQYF
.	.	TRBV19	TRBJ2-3	TGTGCCAGTATGGTGTCCGGAGGCATAGATACGCAGTATTTT	CASMVSGGIDTQYF
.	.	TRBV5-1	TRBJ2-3	TGCGCCAGCAGCCCACCCCGGGACACTAGCACAGATACGCAGTATTTT	CASSPPRDTSTDTQYF
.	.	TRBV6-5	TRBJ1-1	TGTGCCAGCACCTACAAGTCGGGGACTGAAGCTTTCTTT	CASTYKSGTEAFF
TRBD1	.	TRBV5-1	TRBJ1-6	TGCGCCAGCAGCGGTGGGACAGGGCCTAATTCACCCCTCCACTTT	CASSGGTGPNSPLHF
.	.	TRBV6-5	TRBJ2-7	TGTGCCAGCAGCTCCCAACCTATCTCCTACGAGCAGTACTTC	CASSSQPISYEQYF
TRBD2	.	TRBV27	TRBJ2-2	TGTGCCAGCAGTCCGCCGACTAGCGGGAGTGCCGGGGAGCTGTTTTTT	CASSPPTSGSAGELFF
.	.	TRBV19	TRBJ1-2	TGTGCCAGTAGTATAACCCCCCGCGTTGCTAATGGCTACACCTTC	CASSITPRVANGYTF
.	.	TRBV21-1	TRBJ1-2	TGTGCCAGCAGCAAAGGGGGGGGATCTAACTATGGCTACACCTTC	CASSKGGGSNYGYTF
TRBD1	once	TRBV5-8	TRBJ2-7	TGTGCCAGCAGCTTGGGTCGAGGGGGCCCCTACGAGCAGTACTTC	CASSLGRGGPYEQYF
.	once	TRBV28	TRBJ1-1	TGTGCCAGCAGTTTGATTCAGCGGTTGGCTTTCTTT	CASSLIQRLAFF
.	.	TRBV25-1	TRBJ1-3	TGTGCCAGCAGTGAATATGCGGGGGCTCCTGGAAACACCATATATTTT	CASSEYAGAPGNTIYF
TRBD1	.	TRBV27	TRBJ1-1	TGTGCCAGCAGTTTGGGACAGATTCACACTGAAGCTTTCTTT	CASSLGQIHTEAFF
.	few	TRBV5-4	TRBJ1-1	TGTGCCAGCAGCTTGGTCGAGGGAGTTGAAGCTTTCTTT	CASSLVEGVEAFF
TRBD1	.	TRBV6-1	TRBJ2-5	TGTGCCAGCAGTGACGGACAGGGCCAAGAGACCCAGTACTTC	CASSDGQGQETQYF
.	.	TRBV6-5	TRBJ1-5	TGTGCCAGCACACCCAGGGGCTATAGCAATCAGCCCCAGCATTTT	CASTPRGYSNQPQHF
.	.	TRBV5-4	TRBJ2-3	TGTGCCAGCAGCAACGGCCGGTTGGGGACTAGCACAGATACGCAGTATTTT	CASSNGRLGTSTDTQYF
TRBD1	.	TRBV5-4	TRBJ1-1	TGTGCCAGCAGCTCCAACAGGGGGCTTGCGAACACTGAAGCTTTCTTT	CASSSNRGLANTEAFF